The clone carrying this T cell receptor beta chain was seen ten or more times. Ophthalmopathy patients showed a Clinical Activity Score of at least 3, NOSPECS grade of at least 4 and duration under 3 months. These data are taken from a study of T cells in Graves' hyperthyroidism and ophthalmopathy. Amplified TCR beta CDR3 regions derived from RNA transcripts. Using the HTBI primer set, a first-round RT-PCR was run on the TCR CDR3. TCRdb analysed the multiplex PCR reads with MiXCR anew, one entry per CDR3 protein. This sample yields hundreds of thousands of distinct CDR3 sequences, of which about 15% are seen a single time; around 4.5% belongs to the top ten. The sequence came from a woman aged 40 to 50 with Graves' ophthalmopathy. Sequencing was carried out using blood.

The CDR3 bases are TGTGCCAGCAGTCCCCCTATGGGCAGGACCAGGGGTGAAGCTTTCTTT. Translation: CASSPPMGRTRGEAFF. The chain recombines TRBV28 with TRBJ1-1, with D possibly TRBD1 on 6 matching bases. V lost 5 bases, J lost 7 bases, and 23 bases lay in between. The CDR3 extends over 16 amino acids. The germline V gene encodes CDR1 MDHEN and CDR2 SYDVKM.